The next 29 T cell receptor beta chains were all read from a single sample in a study of T cells in Graves' hyperthyroidism and ophthalmopathy. TCR beta CDR3 regions were amplified from RNA transcripts. The HTBI set primed first-round TCR CDR3 RT-PCR. TCRdb reprocessed the multiplex PCR reads via MiXCR and lists one record per CDR3 protein. The sample lists approximately 400,000 distinct CDR3 sequences; roughly 13% were seen once. Sequences were obtained from blood. The receptors stem from a man under 40 with Graves' hyperthyroidism that later progressed to Graves' ophthalmopathy.

This clonotype occurred many times. This sequence joins TRBV6-1 and TRBJ2-3; weak D call: TRBD1 (5 bases). Trimming left V 5 bases short and J 1 base short, with 10 bases between. CDR1 is MNHNS, CDR2 SASEGT, per germline. There are 14 residues in the CDR3. For the CDR3, the DNA is TGTGCCAGCAGTTATTTACAGGGCACAGATACGCAGTATTTT. This sequence encodes CASSYLQGTDTQYF.

This clonotype was seen at least ten times. The genes are TRBV12-5 and TRBJ2-3, with 15 positions matching TRBD2. The V gene's germline CDR1 is LGHNT and CDR2 FRNRAP. CDR3 size: 17 residues. After removal of 1 base from V and 4 bases from J, the junction contained 3 bases not matched to a gene. CDR3 region: CASGLGTSGGAADTQYF. As DNA, the CDR3 is TGTGCTAGTGGTTTGGGGACTAGCGGGGGGGCTGCAGATACGCAGTATTTT.

The rearrangement uses TRBV18 and TRBJ1-6; no clear D gene. Germline V gene lookup returns CDR1 KGHSH and CDR2 LQKENI. The CDR3 covers 13 residues. V was shortened by 2 bases and J by 6 bases, with 5 bases between the two germline ends. DNA of the CDR3: TGTGCCAGCTCACCAACAGTTAATTCACCCCTCCACTTT. This gives the protein CASSPTVNSPLHF.

This clonotype was detected a few times. The chain couples TRBV5-5 to TRBJ2-1, with D unresolved. There are 12 residues in the CDR3. The germline V gene has CDR1 SGHKS and CDR2 YYEKEE (reference sequence). V was trimmed by 0 bases and J by 11 bases, leaving 9 bases between them. CDR3 nucleotide sequence: TGTGCCAGCAGCTTGGACGGAAGGAAGCAGTTCTTC. Translating it yields CASSLDGRKQFF.

This clonotype occurred many times. V usage is TRBV7-9 and J usage is TRBJ2-2, with D perhaps matching TRBD1 (5 bases). Between the trimmed V and J ends, which lost 3 bases and 4 bases, there was a span of 15 bases. Germline CDR1 is SEHNR and CDR2 is FQNEAQ (reference sequence). The length of the CDR3 is 16 residues. CDR3 in amino acids: CASSLLVWGSTGELFF. CDR3 nucleotide sequence: TGTGCCAGCAGCTTGTTGGTGTGGGGCAGCACCGGGGAGCTGTTTTTT. The whole variable domain, remainder taken from reference TRBV7-9 and TRBJ2-2, is DTGVSQNPRHKITKRGQNVTFRCDPISEHNRLYWYRQTLGQGPEFLTYFQNEAQLEKSRLLSDRFSAERPKGSFSTLEIQRTEQGDSAMYLCASSLLVWGSTGELFFGEGSRLTVL.

This clonotype was counted only a few times. The chain combines TRBV7-2 with TRBJ1-5; D ambiguous. The CDR3 is 16 amino acids. CDR1 SGHTA and CDR2 FQGNSA come from the germline V gene. The germline V and J ends were trimmed by 3 bases and 0 bases, with 12 bases remaining between them. This chain's CDR3 is CASSLVGSYSNQPQHF. CDR3 coding DNA: TGTGCCAGCAGCTTGGTAGGGTCATATAGCAATCAGCCCCAGCATTTT.

The genes are TRBV11-2 and TRBJ2-1; 14 nucleotides agree with TRBD2. The V segment lost 0 bases and the J segment 7 bases; nucleotides outside the gene matches: 2. The CDR3 consists of 16 residues. CDR1 and CDR2 (germline): SGHAT, FQNNGV. This chain's CDR3 is CASSLEGTSGRNEQFF. The DNA of the CDR3 is TGTGCCAGCAGCTTAGAAGGGACTAGCGGGAGAAATGAGCAGTTCTTC.

Many counts were recorded for this clonotype. The V call is TRBV5-1, the J call TRBJ1-1; TRBD1 is a possible D gene (5 bases). The CDR3 runs 15 residues. V lost 0 bases to trimming and J lost 4 bases, with 13 bases between them. From germline, CDR1 is SGHRS and CDR2 YFSETQ. The CDR3 is CASSLDFTGGTEAFF. The CDR3 coding sequence is TGCGCCAGCAGCTTGGATTTCACTGGGGGCACTGAAGCTTTCTTT.

This clonotype was seen a handful of times. V is TRBV7-6 and J is TRBJ2-1; D is uncertain. The CDR3 totals 14 residues. V lost 1 base to trimming and J lost 4 bases, with 8 bases between them. The germline V gene has CDR1 SGHVS and CDR2 FNYEAQ. The CDR3 DNA sequence: TGTGCCAGCAGCTTAGATCAGTATTACAATGAGCAGTTCTTC. Encoded protein: CASSLDQYYNEQFF.

This clonotype has a count of ten or more. V and J are TRBV27 and TRBJ2-1; no reliable D call. Trimming cost V 5 bases and J 0 bases, with 14 bases left between them. The CDR3 has 16 residues. The V gene's germline CDR1 is MNHEY and CDR2 SMNVEV (reference sequence). The CDR3 is CASSKQKLSSYNEQFF. The CDR3 coding sequence is TGTGCCAGCAGTAAGCAGAAATTGAGCTCCTACAATGAGCAGTTCTTC.

This clonotype was seen a few times. The V call is TRBV7-9, the J call TRBJ2-1; perhaps TRBD2 as D (6 bases). Germline V gene sequence: CDR1 SEHNR, CDR2 FQNEAQ (reference sequence). The CDR3 has 15 amino acids. Trimming removed 5 bases at V and 1 base at J, with 12 bases between. DNA for the CDR3: TGTGCCAGCAGCCCTCCGGGACTTTCCTACAATGAGCAGTTCTTC. It translates to CASSPPGLSYNEQFF.

In this sample, this clonotype turned up many times. The chain is built from TRBV10-3 and TRBJ2-1; D unclear. V lost 3 bases and J 1 base, leaving 4 bases between the germline ends. The CDR3 length is 13 residues. The V gene's germline CDR1 is ENHRY and CDR2 SYGVKD. Here the CDR3 DNA reads TGTGCCATCAGTGACCCATCCTACAATGAGCAGTTCTTC. It yields the protein CAISDPSYNEQFF.

The sample holds one count of this clonotype. The chain employs TRBV7-7 and TRBJ2-7; 15 nucleotides align to TRBD2. The CDR3 has 17 residues. The germline CDR1 and CDR2 sequences are SSHAT and FNYEAQ (reference sequence). The trim removed 5 bases at V and 3 bases at J, leaving 8 bases unmatched. The CDR3 reads CASSPGTSGGSRYEQYF. The CDR3 DNA follows: TGTGCCAGCAGCCCCGGGACTAGCGGGGGGTCCCGCTACGAGCAGTACTTC. Drawing the rest from reference TRBV7-7 and TRBJ2-7, the complete variable domain is GAGVSQSPRYKVTKRGQDVTLRCDPISSHATLYWYQQALGQGPEFLTYFNYEAQPDKSGLPSDRFSAERPEGSISTLTIQRTEQRDSAMYRCASSPGTSGGSRYEQYFGPGTRLTVT.

This clonotype occurred many times. This rearrangement joins TRBV6-1 to TRBJ1-4; TRBD1 aligns across 11 bases. CDR3 length: 14 amino acids. The junction had 6 bases not matched to a gene; V was cut back by 7 bases and J by 8 bases. The germline V gene encodes CDR1 MNHNS and CDR2 SASEGT. CDR3 coding DNA: TGTGCCAGCATGCGGACAGGGGGCTCGGAAAAACTGTTTTTT. Translating gives CASMRTGGSEKLFF.

This clonotype has a count of ten or more. This rearrangement joins TRBV2 to TRBJ1-2; D is undetermined. CDR1 and CDR2 (germline): SNHLY, FYNNEI. V dropped 3 bases and J dropped 7 bases, with 9 bases sitting between them. CDR3 length equals 12 residues. The CDR3 bases are TGTGCCAGCAGTGAGGGGTCGGGTGGCTACACCTTC. Amino acids: CASSEGSGGYTF.

This clonotype was counted ten times or more. The gene calls are TRBV20-1 and TRBJ1-1; TRBD1 might be the D (5 bases). The germline CDR1 and CDR2 sequences are DFQATT and SNEGSKA (reference sequence). The CDR3 spans 13 residues. V was pared by 2 bases and J by 4 bases, with 11 bases between. Here the CDR3 DNA reads TGCAGTGCTAGACTAGACAGTTTCACTGAAGCTTTCTTT. This translates into CSARLDSFTEAFF.

This clonotype was picked up many times. J is TRBJ1-5 and V is TRBV11-2, with 8 bases fitting TRBD1. In germline, CDR1 is SGHAT, CDR2 FQNNGV. The CDR3 contains 15 residues. After removal of 2 bases from V and 6 bases from J, the junction contained 6 bases not matched to a gene. This CDR3 is CASSLTQGAGQPQHF. The CDR3 coding sequence is TGTGCCAGCAGCTTAACTCAGGGGGCAGGTCAGCCCCAGCATTTT.

The chain couples TRBV7-2 to TRBJ2-6; D is undetermined. The CDR3 spans 17 residues. With 5 bases removed from V and 3 bases from J, the gap between germline ends came to 17 bases. CDR1 and CDR2 (germline): SGHTA, FQGNSA. The CDR3 region is CASSPHTVALGANVLTF. The CDR3 DNA sequence: TGTGCCAGCAGCCCACACACCGTAGCACTTGGGGCCAACGTCCTGACTTTC. Supplemented by reference TRBV7-2 and TRBJ2-6, the full variable domain reads GAGVSQSPSNKVTEKGKDVELRCDPISGHTALYWYRQSLGQGLEFLIYFQGNSAPDKSGLPSDRFSAERTGGSVSTLTIQRTQQEDSAVYLCASSPHTVALGANVLTFGAGSRLTVL.

At least ten counts were recorded for this clonotype. The chain has TRBV28 and TRBJ1-3; D might be TRBD1 (5 bases). The CDR3 is 16 amino acids. V was trimmed by 8 bases and J by 0 bases, leaving 17 bases between them. From germline, CDR1 is MDHEN and CDR2 SYDVKM. The CDR3 nucleotides are TGTGCCAGCCGGACCCCAGGGTATGGCTCTGGAAACACCATATATTTT. As protein: CASRTPGYGSGNTIYF.

This clonotype was counted a few times. DNA of the CDR3: TGTGCCAGTAGTATATTGGACACCGATAACTATGGCTACACCTTC. As protein: CASSILDTDNYGYTF. This chain uses TRBV19 with TRBJ1-2, with TRBD1 as a possible D gene (5 bases). Germline V CDR1 and CDR2: LNHDA, SQIVND (reference sequence). With 2 bases removed from V and 1 base from J, the gap between germline ends came to 11 bases. The CDR3 totals 15 residues.

This clonotype was counted at least ten times. The chain carries TRBV7-9 and TRBJ2-2, with a possible D match to TRBD1 (6 bases). The CDR3 is 17 residues long. Trimming shortened V by 5 bases and J by 1 base, and 17 bases separated the two germline ends. The germline V gene has CDR1 SEHNR and CDR2 FQNEAQ (reference sequence). CDR3 coding DNA: TGTGCCAGCAGCCCAGACAGGAGGCTCTTGAACACCGGGGAGCTGTTTTTT. The encoded protein is CASSPDRRLLNTGELFF.

The table lists this clonotype with many counts. This chain uses TRBV27 with TRBJ2-7, with D possibly being TRBD2 (7 bases). V dropped 2 bases and J dropped 6 bases, with 14 bases sitting between them. Per germline, CDR1 MNHEY and CDR2 SMNVEV (reference sequence). This CDR3 has 14 residues. The CDR3 sequence: CASSLDRGAFEQYF. CDR3 bases: TGTGCCAGCAGTTTAGACCGGGGGGCTTTCGAGCAGTACTTC.

This clonotype was recorded many times. The J gene is TRBJ2-5, the V gene TRBV28, with D hard to call. V was clipped by 0 bases and J by 3 bases, with 5 bases between them. This CDR3 has 13 residues. Germline CDR1 is MDHEN and CDR2 is SYDVKM. CDR3 nucleotide sequence: TGTGCCAGCAGTTTATGGGCAGAAGAGACCCAGTACTTC. The encoded protein is CASSLWAEETQYF.

In its sample, this clonotype was seen a few times. This chain joins TRBV10-3 and TRBJ2-1; D may be TRBD1 or TRBD2 (5 bases each). The CDR3 length is 15 residues. Germline V lookup: CDR1 ENHRY, CDR2 SYGVKD. The V and J ends lost 2 bases and 2 bases respectively, with 10 bases between them. The CDR3 loop reads CAISEEGSAYNEQFF. The CDR3 nucleotides are TGTGCCATCAGTGAGGAGGGGTCGGCCTACAATGAGCAGTTCTTC.

This clonotype was seen a handful of times. This chain connects TRBV20-1 to TRBJ2-2; TRBD1 aligns across 11 bases. V trimming: 0 bases; J trimming: 5 bases; junction bases outside the gene matches: 8. The CDR3 length is 17 residues. Germline CDR1 and CDR2: DFQATT and SNEGSKA (reference sequence). CDR3: CSARDLGTGGFTGELFF. CDR3 nucleotide sequence: TGCAGTGCTAGAGACTTGGGGACAGGGGGTTTTACCGGGGAGCTGTTTTTT.

V usage is TRBV15 and J usage is TRBJ1-4, with D perhaps TRBD1 (5 bases). The CDR3 totals 16 residues. The V end lost 1 base, the J end lost 0 bases, and 9 bases lay between the germline ends. Per the germline V gene, CDR1 is LNHNV and CDR2 is YYDKDF (reference sequence). CDR3 sequence (DNA): TGTGCCACCAGCAGAGTAAGGGGTGCAACTAATGAAAAACTGTTTTTT. The encoded protein is CATSRVRGATNEKLFF.

V and J are TRBV2 and TRBJ2-3; TRBD2 matches at 13 bases. CDR1 is SNHLY and CDR2 is FYNNEI in the germline V gene. Trimming cost V 4 bases and J 4 bases; bases outside gene matches: 14. CDR3 length equals 19 residues. The CDR3 DNA follows: TGTGCCAGCAGTGGACTAGCGGGGGGCCAACCTCTCCCCGCAGATACGCAGTATTTT. Its translation is CASSGLAGGQPLPADTQYF. Looking up the rest from reference TRBV2 and TRBJ2-3 gives the full variable domain: EPEVTQTPSHQVTQMGQEVILRCVPISNHLYFYWYRQILGQKVEFLVSFYNNEISEKSEIFDDQFSVERPDGSNFTLKIRSTKLEDSAMYFCASSGLAGGQPLPADTQYFGPGTRLTVL.

Ten or more counts support this clonotype. This chain connects TRBV5-6 to TRBJ1-5; D gene ambiguous. The germline V gene encodes CDR1 SGHDT and CDR2 YYEEEE. The ends were cut back, 3 bases at V and 2 bases at J, with 9 bases in the middle. The CDR3 has 14 residues. The CDR3 DNA reads as TGTGCCAGCAGCTCCACACGGGGCAATCAGCCCCAGCATTTT. It is translated as CASSSTRGNQPQHF.

This clonotype was counted a few times. An end of the junction does not agree with germline; a read error may underlie this. The V and J genes are TRBV5-1 and TRBJ2-3; D is ambiguous. CDR1 and CDR2 (germline): SGHRS, YFSETQ. The CDR3 runs 12 residues. Written as DNA, the CDR3 is TGCGCCAGCGGCTTTAGCACAGATACGCAGTATTTT. Amino acids: CASGFSTDTQYF. Using reference TRBV5-1 and TRBJ2-3 for the parts outside the CDR3, the full variable domain is KAGVTQTPRYLIKTRGQQVTLSCSPISGHRSVSWYQQTPGQGLQFLFEYFSETQRNKGNFPGRFSGRQFSNSRSEMNVSTLELGDSALYLCASGFSTDTQYFGPGTRLTVL.